The clone carrying this T cell receptor (beta chain) occurred many times. The sample comes from a study of regulatory T cells in long-lasting Graves disease. Time point specified: newly diagnosed GD, antithyroid drugs for less than 3 months. Making the TCR library involved RNA that had been extracted from PBMCs. Under American Thyroid Association guidelines, Graves' disease was diagnosed. Staff took around 9 milliliters of peripheral blood and put it into EDTA tubes. Researchers made TCR beta libraries by using iRepertoire HTBI primers and running Arm-PCR on CDR3 regions. One entry per CDR3 protein, called by TCRdb with MiXCR from the multiplex PCR reads. The repertoire has 370,000 or so distinct CDR3 sequences, about a sixth of them found once; the top ten carry 20% to 25%. This sample also appeared in a second study, on T cells in Graves' hyperthyroidism and ophthalmopathy. As that study records: First-round RT-PCR with HTBI primers amplified the TCR CDR3 region.

The sample consisted of peripheral blood mononuclear cells (PBMCs), taken at new diagnosis, from a patient treated with antithyroid drugs. The origin of this receptor is a woman younger than 35 with Graves disease.

The CDR3 here is CSARPGDRGPYEQYF. For the CDR3, the DNA is TGCAGTGCTAGGCCCGGGGACAGGGGACCCTACGAGCAGTACTTC. The chain is built from TRBV20-1 and TRBJ2-7, with 10 bases fitting TRBD1. Trimming took 3 bases from V and 2 from J; bases not matched to a gene: 7. Germline CDR1 reads DFQATT; CDR2 reads SNEGSKA (reference sequence). CDR3 size: 15 residues.